These 3 T cell receptor beta chains share one sample of origin, sequenced in a study of T-cell memory formation after mild COVID-19. TCRdb reprocessed the 5' RACE reads with MiXCR, giving one entry per CDR3 protein. In the table there are about 14,000 distinct CDR3 sequences, roughly 20% of which are singletons. The specimen was PBMCs or a T cell subset sorted from them (not recorded which). The receptors were sampled from an adult woman who had mild COVID-19 (a few samples of this study predate the infection). Cell type and time point are not known.

This clonotype was counted many times. The chain combines TRBV3-1 with TRBJ2-7; weak D call: TRBD2 (6 bases). Germline V gene lookup returns CDR1 LGHDT and CDR2 YNNKEL (reference sequence). Trimming stripped 6 bases from V and 0 bases from J, with 15 bases between. CDR3 length: 15 amino acids. The CDR3 region is CASSPSARSSYEQYF. As DNA, the CDR3 is TGTGCCAGCAGTCCTAGCGCCAGGAGCTCCTACGAGCAGTACTTC.

The chain is built from TRBV5-1 and TRBJ2-5; D is perhaps TRBD1 (6 bases). Per the germline V gene, CDR1 is SGHRS and CDR2 is YFSETQ. Trimming removed 2 bases at V and 5 bases at J, with 13 bases between. This CDR3 comprises 14 residues. This CDR3 reads CASSLLGALETQYF. The CDR3, as DNA: TGCGCCAGCAGCTTACTGGGGGCGTTGGAGACCCAGTACTTC.

This clonotype came up many times. This rearrangement joins TRBV2 to TRBJ2-3, with D possibly TRBD1 on 6 matching bases. This CDR3 comprises 18 residues. The germline V gene encodes CDR1 SNHLY and CDR2 FYNNEI. Trimming shortened V by 8 bases and J by 6 bases, and 30 bases separated the two germline ends. CDR3 DNA: TGTGCCAGCTCTCCACAGGGAGCCTTCTTCGAGGTTTGGGATACGCAGTATTTT. It codes for CASSPQGAFFEVWDTQYF.